This T cell receptor beta chain was sequenced in a study of cytotoxic CD8 clonotypes in ibrutinib-treated CLL. Study-level findings and limits: The clonality rise at ibrutinib response reflected private clonotype expansion. Samples were collected at differing times from sustained-remission and progressing patients. Baseline clonality, above age-matched healthy donor levels, tracked circulating CD8+ T-cell counts.

Germline CDR1 and CDR2: SNHLY and FYNNEI. This CDR3 is 16 amino acids long. The V and J ends lost 1 base and 6 bases, in that order; junction bases with no gene match: 6. Using immunoSEQ multiplex PCR, the repertoire was profiled, and TCRdb retains in-frame clones only, with some absent. This sample has about 140,000 clones; roughly 80% occur once, and the top ten carry around 30%. With respect to this clone: Its antigen is unknown.

Genomic DNA (roughly 1.9 micrograms) was obtained from cryopreserved PBMCs for construction of TCR beta libraries. The source of this sequence is a human donor with chronic lymphocytic leukemia. The chain couples TRBV2 to TRBJ2-2; 9 nucleotides match TRBD1. Sequencing was performed on PBMCs, taken after 12 months of ibrutinib treatment. The CDR3 nucleotides read TGTGCCAGCAGTGAAGTAGGGACAGGGTTCCCCGGGGAGCTGTTTTTT. Its translation: CASSEVGTGFPGELFF.